Below are 32 T cell receptor beta chains sequenced from a single sample in a study of CD8 T cells in ankylosing spondylitis. Their cognate antigens are unknown. TCRdb recomputed calls from the 5' RACE reads with MiXCR, one row per CDR3 protein. The table has 500,000 to 650,000 distinct CDR3 sequences, about 5.4% seen once. General study results and limits: A TCR beta motif of several highly homologous variants seemed to mark ankylosing spondylitis blood.

Sample: blood, either unsorted or a sorted T cell fraction (not recorded which). All receptors come from a male donor with ankylosing spondylitis.

This clonotype was seen many times. The chain is built from TRBV12-3 or TRBV12-4 and TRBJ2-2; D gene uncertain. V was pared by 3 bases and J by 0 bases, with 8 bases between. CDR3 length equals 15 residues. The CDR3 here is CASSFWGSNTGELFF. CDR3 coding DNA: TGTGCCAGCAGTTTTTGGGGTTCGAACACCGGGGAGCTGTTTTTT.

This clonotype was detected ten times or more. V and J are TRBV24-1 and TRBJ1-2; the D is unclear. Germline CDR1 is KGHDR and CDR2 is SFDVKD. V shed 5 bases and J shed 5 bases, with 5 bases lying between them. The CDR3 spans 11 residues. The CDR3 here is CATSAGYGYTF. CDR3 nucleotide sequence: TGTGCCACCAGTGCCGGGTATGGCTACACCTTC.

In this sample, this clonotype turned up many times. The V and J genes are TRBV7-9 and TRBJ2-1, with D possibly matching TRBD2 (5 bases). The germline CDR1 and CDR2 sequences are SEHNR and FQNEAQ (reference sequence). The ends were cut back, 2 bases at V and 1 base at J, with 9 bases in the middle. The CDR3 is made up of 15 amino acids. CDR3 region: CASSLRGESYNEQFF. The CDR3 nucleotides are TGTGCCAGCAGCTTACGGGGAGAGTCCTACAATGAGCAGTTCTTC.

In regard to this clonotype: An end of the junction does not agree with germline; a read error may underlie this. The chain carries TRBV10-3 and TRBJ2-7; 11 bases line up with TRBD1. The CDR3 covers 14 residues. The germline CDR1 and CDR2 sequences are ENHRY and SYGVKD. CDR3 residues: CDIRDRGTPYEQYF. CDR3 nucleotide sequence: TGTGACATCAGGGACAGGGGGACTCCCTACGAGCAGTACTTC.

This clonotype was seen at least ten times. The rearrangement links TRBV7-2 to TRBJ2-1; the D is unclear. Germline V lookup: CDR1 SGHTA, CDR2 FQGNSA. The CDR3 has 12 residues. The ends were cut back, 1 base at V and 8 bases at J, with 6 bases in the middle. The CDR3 nucleotides read TGTGCCAGCAGCTTAGGCCCTCATGAGCAGTTCTTC. Amino acid sequence: CASSLGPHEQFF.

This clonotype has more than one count but fewer than ten. The chain joins TRBV28 to TRBJ2-2; possible D gene TRBD2, 5 bases. Trimming stripped 5 bases from V and 0 bases from J, with 16 bases between. The length of the CDR3 is 17 residues. Germline V gene sequence: CDR1 MDHEN, CDR2 SYDVKM. CDR3 loop: CASSPRGQVSNTGELFF. In DNA, the CDR3 is TGTGCCAGCAGTCCCCGCGGGCAGGTTTCGAACACCGGGGAGCTGTTTTTT.

This clonotype appeared a few times. This rearrangement joins TRBV7-2 to TRBJ2-5, with D uncertain. The germline CDR1 and CDR2 sequences are SGHTA and FQGNSA. V shed 4 bases and J shed 5 bases, with 11 bases lying between them. The CDR3 runs to 13 residues. CDR3 coding DNA: TGTGCCAGCAGCTCGGGTCGCCCGGAGACCCAGTACTTC. Its protein is CASSSGRPETQYF.

The rearrangement uses TRBV20-1 and TRBJ2-7; D may correspond to TRBD1 or TRBD2 (5 bases each). The CDR3 extends over 11 amino acids. Germline values: CDR1 DFQATT, CDR2 SNEGSKA (reference sequence). DNA for the CDR3: TGCAGCACCCGGGACCTTGGCGAGCAGTACTTC. It is translated as CSTRDLGEQYF.

J is TRBJ2-7 and V is TRBV19, with D possibly matching TRBD1 (6 bases). This CDR3 has 13 amino acids. The V gene lost 2 bases and the J gene lost 7 bases, with 12 bases spanning the gap. Germline V gene data show CDR1 as LNHDA and CDR2 as SQIVND (reference sequence). CDR3 region: CASSIWGQTEQYF. The CDR3 DNA reads TGTGCCAGTAGTATATGGGGACAAACGGAGCAGTACTTC.

There are many counts of this clonotype. This rearrangement joins TRBV7-2 to TRBJ1-2, with D uncertain. Deletions cut 4 bases from V and 0 bases from J, with 9 bases between. CDR3 size: 14 residues. Germline CDR1 and CDR2: SGHTA and FQGNSA. This CDR3 reads CASSSGQANYGYTF. In nucleotides, the CDR3 is TGTGCCAGCAGCTCCGGGCAGGCTAACTATGGCTACACCTTC.

In its sample, this clonotype was seen many times. The chain couples TRBV4-1 to TRBJ1-2, with TRBD1 identical over 9 bases. The CDR3 covers 14 residues. Per germline, CDR1 MGHRA and CDR2 YSYEKL. The trim removed 6 bases at V and 5 bases at J, leaving 7 bases unmatched. For the CDR3, the DNA is TGCGCCAGCAGACCGACAGGGGGTAATTATGGCTACACCTTC. It translates to CASRPTGGNYGYTF.

Ten or more counts support this clonotype. The chain carries TRBV20-1 and TRBJ2-7; TRBD1 matches 7 bases. The V gene's germline CDR1 is DFQATT and CDR2 SNEGSKA (reference sequence). The length of the CDR3 is 16 residues. The ends lost 0 bases at V and 3 bases at J; junction bases unmatched: 11. CDR3 amino acids: CSARETVYRDSYEQYF. CDR3 in DNA: TGCAGTGCTAGAGAGACAGTTTATCGGGACAGCTACGAGCAGTACTTC.

This clonotype has ten or more counts. In nucleotides, the CDR3 is TGTGCCAGCAGTTACTCGAGACAGCTCTACGAGCAGTACTTC. Translation: CASSYSRQLYEQYF. V is TRBV6-5 and J is TRBJ2-7, with D possibly TRBD1 on 5 matching bases. Trimming cost V 0 bases and J 3 bases, with 9 bases left between them. CDR1 is MNHEY and CDR2 is SVGAGI in the germline V gene. The CDR3 sequence is 14 residues long.

This clonotype was counted at least ten times. The CDR3 spells CSAHRDRGIWEQFF. Written as DNA, the CDR3 is TGCAGTGCTCACCGGGACAGGGGAATTTGGGAGCAGTTCTTC. The chain couples TRBV20-1 to TRBJ2-1; 10 nucleotides align to TRBD1. The ends lost 5 bases at V and 10 bases at J; junction bases unmatched: 11. Per the germline V gene, CDR1 is DFQATT and CDR2 is SNEGSKA (reference sequence). The CDR3 totals 14 residues.

This clonotype was seen many times. The chain carries TRBV20-1 and TRBJ2-1; 7 bases line up with TRBD2. The CDR3 consists of 13 residues. In germline, CDR1 is DFQATT, CDR2 SNEGSKA (reference sequence). V lost 5 bases to trimming and J lost 4 bases; unmatched junction nucleotides: 5. DNA for the CDR3: TGCAGTGCTGACACTAGCGTATACAATGAGCAGTTCTTC. Translating it yields CSADTSVYNEQFF.

This clonotype was observed a handful of times. V is TRBV4-1 and J is TRBJ2-5; 11 nucleotides agree with TRBD2. Trimming took 0 bases from V and 9 from J; bases not matched to a gene: 6. Germline CDR1 and CDR2: MGHRA and YSYEKL. The CDR3 covers 15 residues. CDR3 coding DNA: TGCGCCAGCAGCCAAGACGGGACTAGCGGCCTCGCCCAGTACTTC. This gives the protein CASSQDGTSGLAQYF.

This clonotype was seen at least ten times. The chain uses TRBV4-1 and TRBJ2-5; D not certain. CDR1 and CDR2 from the germline V gene are MGHRA and YSYEKL. The V and J ends lost 1 base and 12 bases respectively, with 12 bases between them. The length of the CDR3 is 12 residues. The CDR3 DNA reads TGCGCCAGCAGCCAAGTTGGAGATGAGGAGTACTTC. Its translation: CASSQVGDEEYF.

This clonotype turned up a few times. This sequence joins TRBV7-2 and TRBJ2-1; TRBD2 matches at 11 bases. Germline lookup yields CDR1 SGHTA and CDR2 FQGNSA. The CDR3 loop spans 16 amino acids. J was trimmed by 6 bases and V by 0 bases; bases with no gene match: 4. CDR3: CASSLATLAGVNEQFF. DNA for the CDR3: TGTGCCAGCAGCTTAGCGACACTAGCGGGAGTCAATGAGCAGTTCTTC.

This clonotype was seen ten or more times. V and J are TRBV4-1 and TRBJ2-7; TRBD1 agrees at 7 bases. There are 16 residues in the CDR3. The germline V gene has CDR1 MGHRA and CDR2 YSYEKL. V dropped 2 bases and J dropped 4; count of bases not matched to a gene: 11. The CDR3 bases are TGCGCCAGCAGCCAAACGATAACAGGGGCGGTGTACGAGCAGTACTTC. Translated, it gives CASSQTITGAVYEQYF.

This clonotype was recorded at least ten times. The CDR3 DNA reads TGTGCCAGGAGGGACAGCACCTCCTACGAGCAGTACTTC. Translating it yields CARRDSTSYEQYF. V is TRBV2 and J is TRBJ2-7, with 7 bases matching TRBD1. Germline loops: CDR1 SNHLY, CDR2 FYNNEI. The CDR3 runs to 13 residues. J was trimmed by 0 bases and V by 9 bases; bases with no gene match: 5.

This clonotype was seen at least ten times. The chain joins TRBV4-3 to TRBJ1-2; 7 bases are a match to TRBD1. J lost 4 bases, V lost 0 bases, and 8 bases had no gene match. CDR3 length: 16 amino acids. The V gene's germline CDR1 is LGHNA and CDR2 YSLEER. CDR3 in amino acids: CASSQDLTGTAYGYTF. CDR3 nucleotides: TGCGCCAGCAGCCAAGATTTGACCGGGACAGCCTATGGCTACACCTTC.

This clonotype was picked up a small number of times. The chain employs TRBV20-1 and TRBJ2-7; 7 bases fit TRBD1. Per the germline V gene, CDR1 is DFQATT and CDR2 is SNEGSKA (reference sequence). The CDR3 spans 14 residues. V lost 5 bases to trimming and J lost 0 bases; unmatched junction nucleotides: 7. The CDR3 DNA reads as TGCAGTGCTGGCCGACAGGGATACTCCTACGAGCAGTACTTC. Its translation: CSAGRQGYSYEQYF.

This clonotype was detected a few times. The V gene is TRBV9, the J gene TRBJ2-1; TRBD2 agrees at 14 bases. The CDR3 has 16 amino acids. CDR1 is SGDLS, CDR2 YYNGEE, per germline. V was clipped by 3 bases and J by 9 bases; unmatched bases: 8. CDR3: CASSARLAGGQGEQFF. The CDR3 DNA follows: TGTGCCAGCAGCGCCCGACTAGCGGGAGGGCAGGGTGAGCAGTTCTTC. The full variable domain, with the rest looked up from reference TRBV9 and TRBJ2-1, is DSGVTQTPKHLITATGQRVTLRCSPRSGDLSVYWYQQSLDQGLQFLIQYYNGEERAKGNILERFSAQQFPDLHSELNLSSLELGDSALYFCASSARLAGGQGEQFFGPGTRLTVL.

This clonotype was detected many times. The V gene is TRBV6-1, the J gene TRBJ1-5; tentative D call: TRBD1 (6 bases). V was cut by 6 bases and J by 1 base, with 10 bases left in between. In germline, CDR1 is MNHNS, CDR2 SASEGT. The CDR3 contains 14 residues. The chain's CDR3 is CASSQRGSNQPQHF. DNA of the CDR3: TGTGCCAGCAGCCAAAGGGGGAGCAATCAGCCCCAGCATTTT.

J is TRBJ2-2 and V is TRBV7-8; perhaps TRBD1 as D (5 bases). V was pared by 4 bases and J by 2 bases, with 11 bases between. The germline V gene has CDR1 SGHVS and CDR2 FQNEAQ. The CDR3 consists of 15 residues. This CDR3 reads CASSSGRANTGELFF. CDR3 nucleotides: TGTGCCAGCAGCTCAGGCAGGGCCAACACCGGGGAGCTGTTTTTT.

In its sample, this clonotype was seen a few times. The chain employs TRBV12-3 or TRBV12-4 and TRBJ2-7; TRBD1 matches 9 bases. V lost 4 bases and J lost 4; bases outside the gene matches: 5. The CDR3 has 14 amino acids. The CDR3 spells CASSSRDREYEQYF. CDR3 in DNA: TGTGCCAGCAGTTCACGGGACAGGGAATACGAGCAGTACTTC.

This clonotype was observed many times. The chain links TRBV7-9 to TRBJ1-3, with 7 bases lining up with TRBD1. The CDR3 sequence is 15 residues long. CDR1 and CDR2 (germline): SEHNR, FQNEAQ (reference sequence). With 0 bases clipped from V and 4 bases from J, the junction kept 3 bases outside the gene matches. The chain's CDR3 is CASSLAGTAGNTIYF. The CDR3 region has the DNA TGTGCCAGCAGCTTAGCTGGGACAGCAGGAAACACCATATATTTT.

This clonotype was picked up many times. The rearrangement links TRBV27 to TRBJ1-1; D unresolved. V was pared by 3 bases and J by 2 bases, with 7 bases between. Germline-derived CDR1 and CDR2 are MNHEY and SMNVEV (reference sequence). The CDR3 consists of 13 residues. The CDR3 loop is CASSFFANTEAFF. The DNA of the CDR3 is TGTGCCAGCAGTTTTTTTGCAAACACTGAAGCTTTCTTT.

This clonotype was observed a handful of times. The chain has TRBV7-6 and TRBJ2-3; D may be TRBD1 or TRBD2 (5 bases each). Trimming pared 5 bases from V and 6 bases from J, leaving 15 bases between. This CDR3 comprises 14 residues. Germline V gives CDR1 SGHVS, CDR2 FNYEAQ. Written as DNA, the CDR3 is TGTGCCAGCAGCCCCCGAGGGGCCCTGGATACGCAGTATTTT. Its translation: CASSPRGALDTQYF. Complete variable domain (other parts from reference TRBV7-6 and TRBJ2-3): GAGVSQSPRYKVTKRGQDVALRCDPISGHVSLYWYRQALGQGPEFLTYFNYEAQQDKSGLPNDRFSAERPEGSISTLTIQRTEQRDSAMYRCASSPRGALDTQYFGPGTRLTVL.

The table lists this clonotype with a few counts. This chain connects TRBV6-2 or TRBV6-3 to TRBJ2-7, with D possibly TRBD2 on 7 matching bases. The V gene lost 2 bases and the J gene lost 5 bases, with 22 bases spanning the gap. The germline V gene encodes CDR1 MNHEY and CDR2 SVGEGT. The CDR3 is 17 amino acids. The CDR3 sequence: CASSYTAGAMDIDEQYF. Written as DNA, the CDR3 is TGTGCCAGCAGTTACACCGCGGGGGCAATGGATATCGACGAGCAGTACTTC.

This clonotype appeared many times. The V and J genes are TRBV15 and TRBJ1-5; D is uncertain. The length of the CDR3 is 12 residues. Germline CDR1 is LNHNV and CDR2 is YYDKDF (reference sequence). Between the trimmed V and J ends, which lost 0 bases and 7 bases, there was a span of 4 bases. The CDR3 DNA is TGTGCCACCAGCAGAGATCGGCAGCCCCAGCATTTT. Encoded protein: CATSRDRQPQHF. Full variable domain (remainder filled in from reference TRBV15 and TRBJ1-5): DAMVIQNPRYQVTQFGKPVTLSCSQTLNHNVMYWYQQKSSQAPKLLFHYYDKDFNNEADTPDNFQSRRPNTSFCFLDIRSPGLGDTAMYLCATSRDRQPQHFGDGTRLSIL.

The chain is built from TRBV20-1 and TRBJ2-5, with 11 bases matching TRBD2. The CDR3 contains 16 residues. V gave up 6 bases and J gave up 4 bases; unmatched junction bases: 13. Germline CDR1 DFQATT, CDR2 SNEGSKA (reference sequence). CDR3 loop: CSAGGLAEREGETQYF. As DNA, the CDR3 is TGCAGTGCGGGGGGACTAGCGGAAAGGGAAGGAGAGACCCAGTACTTC.